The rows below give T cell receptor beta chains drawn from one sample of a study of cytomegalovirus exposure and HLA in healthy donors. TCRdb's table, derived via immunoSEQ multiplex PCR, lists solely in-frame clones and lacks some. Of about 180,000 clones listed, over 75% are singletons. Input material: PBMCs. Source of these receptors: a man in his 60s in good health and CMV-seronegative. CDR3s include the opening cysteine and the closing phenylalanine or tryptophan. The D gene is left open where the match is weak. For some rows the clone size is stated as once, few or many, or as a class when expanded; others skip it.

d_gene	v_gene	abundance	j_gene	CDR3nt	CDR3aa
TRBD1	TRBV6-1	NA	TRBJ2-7	TGTGCCAGCAGAGCGCCCGGGACAGGGGGCCGGCAGTACTTC	CASRAPGTGGRQYF
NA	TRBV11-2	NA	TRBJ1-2	TGTGCCAGCAGCTTAGATCACGGCTATGGCTACACCTTC	CASSLDHGYGYTF
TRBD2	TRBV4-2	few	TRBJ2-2	TGTGCCAGCAGCCAAGATGGAGGGAGGGGGAACACCGGGGAGCTGTTTTTT	CASSQDGGRGNTGELFF
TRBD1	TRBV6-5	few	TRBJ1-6	TGTGCCAGCAGTGTACAGGGGTCCTATAATTCACCCCTCCACTTT	CASSVQGSYNSPLHF
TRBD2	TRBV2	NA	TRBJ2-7	TGTGCCAGCAGTGAAGGGACTAGCGGGGCGGGTGGAGAGCAGTACTTC	CASSEGTSGAGGEQYF
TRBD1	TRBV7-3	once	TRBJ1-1	TGTGCCAGCAGCGCCAACACAGGGGCGCGAGCTTTCTTT	CASSANTGARAFF
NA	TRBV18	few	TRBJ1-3	TGTGCCAGCTCACCATATTCTGCCCATCAGGGATCTGGAAACACCATATATTTT	CASSPYSAHQGSGNTIYF
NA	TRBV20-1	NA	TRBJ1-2	TGCAGTGCGACAGAGCCCAATGGCTACACCTTC	CSATEPNGYTF
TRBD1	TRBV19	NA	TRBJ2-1	TGTGCCAGTAGTAACCGGGACAGAGACAATGAGCAGTTCTTC	CASSNRDRDNEQFF
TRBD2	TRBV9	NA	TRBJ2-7	TGTGCCAGCAGCGTAGGACGGGAGGGGTCCTACGAGCAGTACTTC	CASSVGREGSYEQYF
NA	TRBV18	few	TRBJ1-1	TGTGCCAGCTCACCAAGATCGGGAAACACTGAAGCTTTCTTT	CASSPRSGNTEAFF
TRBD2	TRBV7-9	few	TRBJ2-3	TGTGCCAGCAGCTTAGCCGGGACTAGCGGGAGGGCCCGGACAGATACGCAGTATTTT	CASSLAGTSGRARTDTQYF
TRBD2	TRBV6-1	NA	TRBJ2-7	TGTGCCAGCAGTGATTGGCGGGGGGGCCTGTACGAGCAGTACTTC	CASSDWRGGLYEQYF
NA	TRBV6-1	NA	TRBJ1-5	TGTGCCAGCGTCACCAGGGTTTTCGATCAGCCCCAGCATTTT	CASVTRVFDQPQHF
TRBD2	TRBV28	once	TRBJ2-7	TGTGCCAGCAGGGGGGCCGGGACTAGCGGGGGCTACGAGCAGTACTTC	CASRGAGTSGGYEQYF
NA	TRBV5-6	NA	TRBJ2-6	TGTGCCAGCAGCTTGGTGGGGAGGACTGGGGCCAACGTCCTGACTTTC	CASSLVGRTGANVLTF